These T cell receptor beta chains were read from a single sample in a study of T cell responses to AZD1222 COVID-19 vaccine. The assay was immunoSEQ multiplex PCR, and TCRdb's table has in-frame clones only and misses some. The repertoire holds more than 75,000 clones, with 90% as singletons. This sample comprised peripheral blood, obtained 28 days after the second AZD1222 dose. These receptors were collected from an adult who received the AZD1222 COVID-19 vaccine. CDR3s include the opening cysteine and the closing phenylalanine or tryptophan. D genes are given only for firm matches. Clone size is given for some rows only: seen once, a few or many times, or a class if the clone is expanded.

TRBV21-1	TRBJ1-1	.	.	CASSTWTGGTGVVDTEAFF	TGTGCCAGCAGCACATGGACGGGGGGGACAGGGGTTGTGGACACTGAAGCTTTCTTT
TRBV7-3	TRBJ1-5	.	TRBD1	CASSLTGGPNQPQHF	TGTGCCAGCAGCTTAACAGGGGGCCCGAATCAGCCCCAGCATTTT
TRBV30	TRBJ2-1	.	.	CAWSARGGYLYNEQFF	TGTGCCTGGAGTGCCAGGGGGGGCTATCTTTACAATGAGCAGTTCTTC
TRBV28	TRBJ2-7	.	TRBD1	CASSSMGQGANYEQYF	TGTGCCAGCAGTTCAATGGGACAGGGGGCCAACTACGAGCAGTACTTC
TRBV6-5	TRBJ1-1	.	TRBD1	CASSSADRGVTEAFF	TGTGCCAGCAGTTCCGCGGACAGGGGGGTCACTGAAGCTTTCTTT
TRBV5-1	TRBJ1-1	.	TRBD1	CASSNTGARAEAFF	TGCGCCAGCAGCAACACAGGGGCCAGGGCTGAAGCTTTCTTT
TRBV20-1	TRBJ2-1	.	.	CSAGVLNEQFF	TGCAGTGCTGGGGTACTCAATGAGCAGTTCTTC
TRBV6-5	TRBJ2-2	.	.	CASRNRVGELFF	TGTGCCAGCAGGAACAGGGTGGGGGAGCTGTTTTTT
TRBV30	TRBJ2-3	once	.	CAWGPGHLTDTQYF	TGTGCCTGGGGGCCGGGACACCTCACAGATACGCAGTATTTT
TRBV7-3	TRBJ1-1	.	.	CASSSHRNTEAFF	TGTGCCAGCAGCTCACACAGGAACACTGAAGCTTTCTTT
TRBV5-1	TRBJ2-1	.	.	CASSLVGSYNEQFF	TGCGCCAGCAGCTTGGTCGGCAGTTACAATGAGCAGTTCTTC
TRBV14	TRBJ2-7	.	TRBD1	CASSQFPGQGSYEQYF	TGTGCCAGCAGTCAATTTCCGGGACAGGGTTCCTACGAGCAGTACTTC
TRBV7-2	TRBJ1-1	.	TRBD1	CASSPRQGGTEAFF	TGTGCCAGCAGCCCCAGACAGGGGGGCACTGAAGCTTTCTTT
TRBV29-1	TRBJ2-7	once	TRBD2	CSVSGTRGEQYF	TGCAGCGTCTCCGGGACTAGAGGCGAGCAGTACTTC
TRBV4-1	TRBJ1-3	once	.	CASSRGRGAAGNTIYF	TGCGCCAGCAGCCGAGGACGGGGAGCCGCTGGAAACACCATATATTTT
TRBV5-1	TRBJ1-2	.	TRBD1	CASSLGDTGGNYGYTF	TGCGCCAGCAGCTTAGGGGACACAGGGGGGAACTATGGCTACACCTTC
TRBV12-2	TRBJ1-2	.	.	CASRLNRGDYGYTF	TGTGCAAGTCGCTTGAACAGGGGGGACTATGGCTACACCTTC
TRBV7-2	TRBJ2-7	once	.	CASSPPSYEQYF	TGTGCCAGCAGCCCTCCCTCCTACGAGCAGTACTTC
TRBV24-1	TRBJ2-1	.	TRBD2	CATSDGGLAGVDEQFF	TGTGCCACCAGTGATGGGGGACTAGCGGGGGTCGATGAGCAGTTCTTC
TRBV7-3	TRBJ2-3	once	TRBD2	CASSFGTRADTQYF	TGTGCCAGCAGCTTCGGGACTAGGGCAGATACGCAGTATTTT
TRBV16	TRBJ2-1	.	.	CASSQWGAGSYNEQFF	TGTGCCAGCAGCCAATGGGGAGCGGGCTCCTACAATGAGCAGTTCTTC
TRBV7-3	TRBJ1-1	once	TRBD1	CASSPRTGFNTEAFF	TGTGCCAGCAGCCCCCGGACAGGTTTTAACACTGAAGCTTTCTTT
TRBV18	TRBJ2-3	.	TRBD2	CASSPLAGATDTQYF	TGTGCCAGCTCACCACTAGCGGGGGCCACAGATACGCAGTATTTT
TRBV2	TRBJ2-1	.	.	CASSVLAYEQFF	TGTGCCAGCAGTGTACTAGCCTATGAGCAGTTCTTC
TRBV6-2/TRBV6-3	TRBJ1-3	.	.	CASSYLLGDDRFSGNTIYF	TGTGCCAGCAGTTACCTCCTTGGGGACGACCGTTTCTCTGGAAACACCATATATTTT
TRBV7-2	TRBJ2-7	.	TRBD2	CASSLRAGGSSYEQYF	TGTGCCAGCAGCCTGAGAGCGGGGGGTTCTAGCTACGAGCAGTACTTC
TRBV6-6	TRBJ1-2	once	TRBD1	CASRRGQGSYGYTF	TGTGCCAGCAGGCGGGGACAGGGGAGCTATGGCTACACCTTC
TRBV28	TRBJ1-2	.	.	CASSLKSPPRYTF	TGTGCCAGCAGTTTAAAGAGTCCGCCTCGGTACACCTTC
TRBV11-1	TRBJ2-7	once	.	CASSPQAYEQYF	TGTGCCAGCAGTCCACAGGCTTACGAGCAGTACTTC
TRBV6-5	TRBJ2-1	once	.	CASSYGDGNNEQFF	TGTGCCAGCAGTTACGGGGACGGGAACAATGAGCAGTTCTTC
TRBV4-1	TRBJ2-3	.	.	CASSPRGGGDTQYF	TGCGCCAGCAGCCCGCGGGGAGGCGGAGATACGCAGTATTTT
TRBV28	TRBJ1-1	.	TRBD1	CASSDRGHTEAFF	TGTGCCAGCAGTGACAGGGGGCACACTGAAGCTTTCTTT
TRBV2	TRBJ2-1	.	TRBD1	CASSAGQPGVNEQFF	TGTGCCAGCAGTGCGGGACAGCCCGGGGTCAATGAGCAGTTCTTC
TRBV11-3	TRBJ2-1	.	.	CASSLGGERHNEQFF	TGTGCCAGCAGCTTAGGAGGGGAGCGGCACAATGAGCAGTTCTTC
TRBV11-3	TRBJ2-1	.	TRBD1	CASSSRTGNNEQFF	TGTGCCAGCAGCTCCCGGACAGGGAACAATGAGCAGTTCTTC
TRBV5-4	TRBJ1-1	once	TRBD1	CASSSPGQGAKNTEAFF	TGTGCCAGCAGCTCTCCGGGACAGGGGGCTAAGAACACTGAAGCTTTCTTT
TRBV19	TRBJ2-1	.	TRBD1	CASSIVVMRDRGVHEQFF	TGTGCCAGTAGTATAGTGGTTATGAGGGACAGGGGGGTTCATGAGCAGTTCTTC
TRBV5-6	TRBJ1-5	.	.	CASSHGTKSNQPQHF	TGTGCCAGCAGCCACGGGACAAAGAGCAATCAGCCCCAGCATTTT
TRBV11-2	TRBJ2-3	.	.	CASSPMTDTQYF	TGTGCCAGCAGCCCTATGACAGATACGCAGTATTTT
TRBV3-1/TRBV3-2	TRBJ1-5	.	.	CASSLGHLGGNQPQHF	TGTGCCAGCAGCCTCGGGCACTTGGGTGGCAATCAGCCCCAGCATTTT
TRBV18	TRBJ1-1	.	TRBD1	CASSLGQGKGGTEAFF	TGTGCCAGCTCACTCGGACAGGGAAAAGGCGGCACTGAAGCTTTCTTT
TRBV12-3/TRBV12-4	TRBJ2-2	.	.	CASRRDYTGELFF	TGTGCCAGCAGGAGGGACTACACCGGGGAGCTGTTTTTT
TRBV28	TRBJ1-2	.	.	CASSPSGFNSYGYTF	TGTGCCAGCAGCCCCTCAGGGTTCAACAGCTATGGCTACACCTTC
TRBV28	TRBJ2-1	.	TRBD2	CASHTSGGAYNEQFF	TGTGCCAGCCACACTAGCGGGGGGGCCTACAATGAGCAGTTCTTC
TRBV28	TRBJ1-4	.	.	CASSSAGSNEKLFF	TGTGCCAGCAGTTCTGCTGGAAGTAATGAAAAACTGTTTTTT
TRBV5-1	TRBJ1-3	.	.	CASSAGPLSSGNTIYF	TGCGCCAGCAGCGCGGGACCCTTGAGCTCTGGAAACACCATATATTTT
TRBV30	TRBJ1-5	.	.	CAWSVGRTLIQNQPQHF	TGTGCCTGGAGTGTGGGCAGGACCCTCATCCAAAATCAGCCCCAGCATTTT
TRBV10-3	TRBJ1-1	.	.	CAISEAVNTEAFF	TGTGCCATCAGTGAAGCAGTGAACACTGAAGCTTTCTTT
TRBV7-9	TRBJ2-7	.	.	CASSFAGSSYEQYF	TGTGCCAGCAGCTTCGCCGGAAGCTCCTACGAGCAGTACTTC
TRBV6-6	TRBJ2-1	.	.	CASSYELAQGQFF	TGTGCCAGCAGTTACGAACTAGCCCAGGGGCAGTTCTTC
TRBV19	TRBJ2-1	.	.	CASSSGPEEIDEQFF	TGTGCCAGTAGTTCCGGGCCGGAAGAGATCGATGAGCAGTTCTTC
TRBV6-5	TRBJ1-1	.	TRBD1	CASRRTGRAEAFF	TGTGCCAGCAGGCGGACAGGCCGGGCTGAAGCTTTCTTT
TRBV30	TRBJ1-5	once	.	CAWSEPDRLVKPQHF	TGTGCCTGGAGTGAGCCCGACAGGCTTGTCAAGCCCCAGCATTTT